This entry lists 27 T cell receptor beta chains sequenced from one sample in a study of beta chain features in type 1 diabetes. Study-level results: The study found moderately but significantly shorter TCRB CDR3s in all four CD4+ subsets of Type 1 diabetes patients.

For these TCRs, the target antigens are not known. What was sequenced were expressed TCRB transcripts, since all of the isolated RNA had been reverse transcribed. Generated by immunoSEQ multiplex PCR, the TCRdb table keeps only in-frame clones and is missing some. The top ten hold around 0.12% of the sample, which has 600,000 to 700,000 clones, around 12% seen once. The material sequenced was naive CD4+ T cells from blood. The receptors derive from a young man with type 1 diabetes.

The gene calls are TRBV21-1 and TRBJ1-6; the table's D gene call, TRBD1, was not cross checked with the DNA. TRBV21-1 is a pseudogene locus. The CDR3 sequence is 16 residues long. CDR3 in DNA: TGTGCCAGCAGCAATTCAACAGGGGACGGGAATTCACCCCTCCACTTT. This gives the protein CASSNSTGDGNSPLHF.

The chain links TRBV14 to TRBJ2-1, with 7 positions matching TRBD2. In germline, CDR1 is SGHDN, CDR2 FVKESK. The CDR3 has 15 amino acids. J lost 3 bases, V lost 1 base, and 3 bases had no gene match. CDR3 nucleotide sequence: TGTGCCAGCAGCCAAGTTGCGGGGGTCTACAATGAGCAGTTCTTC. Its translation: CASSQVAGVYNEQFF.

V and J are TRBV7-3 and TRBJ2-1, with D perhaps TRBD2 (5 bases). Germline CDR1 and CDR2: SGHTA and FQGTGA. CDR3 length: 15 residues. V dropped 2 bases and J dropped 9 bases, with 17 bases sitting between them. The CDR3 region is CASSLLTRGEGEQFF. The CDR3 bases are TGTGCCAGCAGCTTACTCACCCGGGGAGAGGGTGAGCAGTTCTTC.

The chain links TRBV7-2 to TRBJ2-2; D might be TRBD1 (5 bases). The V gene's germline CDR1 is SGHTA and CDR2 FQGNSA. The CDR3 has 14 residues. V was shortened by 2 bases and J by 4 bases, with 8 bases between the two germline ends. The CDR3 sequence is CASSLQGSTGELFF. In DNA, the CDR3 is TGTGCCAGCAGCTTACAGGGTTCCACCGGGGAGCTGTTTTTT.

This clone was counted only a few times. The gene calls are TRBV18 and TRBJ2-5, with D possibly being TRBD1 (5 bases). The germline gives CDR1 KGHSH, CDR2 LQKENI. This CDR3 is 16 amino acids long. Trimming cost V 0 bases and J 2 bases, with 13 bases left between them. This CDR3 is CASSPPGRGTQETQYF. The CDR3 DNA sequence: TGTGCCAGCTCACCACCGGGTAGGGGCACTCAAGAGACCCAGTACTTC.

The chain joins TRBV5-1 to TRBJ2-7; D is unresolved. Germline V gene lookup returns CDR1 SGHRS and CDR2 YFSETQ. V was shortened by 0 bases and J by 0 bases, with 7 bases between the two germline ends. CDR3 length: 14 amino acids. CDR3 in amino acids: CASSLDYPSYEQYF. As DNA, the CDR3 is TGCGCCAGCAGCTTGGACTATCCCTCCTACGAGCAGTACTTC.

The CDR3 DNA reads TGTGCCAGCTCACCCGTAAGGATGGATGGCTACACCTTC. It yields the protein CASSPVRMDGYTF. This chain links TRBV18 with TRBJ1-2; no clear D. Trimming pared 3 bases from V and 6 bases from J, leaving 11 bases between. Germline V gene lookup returns CDR1 KGHSH and CDR2 LQKENI. The CDR3 loop spans 13 amino acids.

V is TRBV4-3 and J is TRBJ2-1; 7 nucleotides line up with TRBD2. V gave up 1 base and J gave up 9 bases; unmatched junction bases: 9. The CDR3 is 15 residues long. CDR1 and CDR2 from the germline V gene are LGHNA and YSLEER. The CDR3 protein is CASSQAGLPGGEQFF. As DNA, the CDR3 is TGCGCCAGCAGCCAAGCAGGGCTTCCGGGGGGTGAGCAGTTCTTC.

This clone was found a few times. This chain joins TRBV6-5 and TRBJ1-2; a possible D gene is TRBD1 (5 bases). CDR3 size: 13 residues. The V gene lost 7 bases and the J gene lost 0 bases, with 9 bases spanning the gap. CDR1 and CDR2 from the germline V gene are MNHEY and SVGAGI. The CDR3 is CASKDKANYGYTF. DNA of the CDR3: TGTGCCAGCAAGGACAAAGCTAACTATGGCTACACCTTC.

This clone turned up a few times. The V gene is TRBV7-9, the J gene TRBJ2-1; D possibly corresponds to TRBD1 (6 bases). Germline V CDR1 and CDR2: SEHNR, FQNEAQ (reference sequence). V dropped 4 bases and J dropped 5 bases, with 9 bases sitting between them. The CDR3 extends over 13 amino acids. The CDR3 DNA reads TGTGCCAGCAGCTCTGGACAGAACAATGAGCAGTTCTTC. Amino acid sequence: CASSSGQNNEQFF.

J is TRBJ2-1 and V is TRBV5-1; a weak D match, TRBD2 (5 bases). V was trimmed by 4 bases and J by 0 bases, leaving 8 bases between them. CDR3 length: 14 residues. Germline V CDR1 and CDR2: SGHRS, YFSETQ. CDR3 DNA sequence: TGCGCCAGCAGCCTAGCACTCTCCTACAATGAGCAGTTCTTC. Translation gives CASSLALSYNEQFF.

The chain links TRBV7-9 to TRBJ2-1; TRBD1 aligns across 10 bases. This CDR3 has 16 amino acids. After removal of 4 bases from V and 1 base from J, the junction contained 4 bases not matched to a gene. Looked up from germline, CDR1 is SEHNR and CDR2 is FQNEAQ (reference sequence). CDR3 sequence (DNA): TGTGCCAGCAGCTACACGGGACAGGGGTCCTACAATGAGCAGTTCTTC. Its protein product is CASSYTGQGSYNEQFF.

This clone was counted only a few times. The chain links TRBV30 to TRBJ2-1; TRBD2 aligns across 8 bases. Losses at the gene ends were 4 bases for V and 5 bases for J; bases not matched to a gene: 10. The CDR3 sequence is 15 residues long. Germline CDR1 and CDR2: GTSNPN and SVGIG (reference sequence). DNA of the CDR3: TGTGCCTGGACCCTCCTGGGACTAGGTAACAATGAGCAGTTCTTC. Its protein product is CAWTLLGLGNNEQFF.

The gene calls are TRBV4-2 and TRBJ2-3; D may be TRBD2 (6 bases). Germline lookup yields CDR1 LGHNA and CDR2 YNFKEQ. V lost 0 bases to trimming and J lost 0 bases, with 13 bases between them. CDR3 length equals 17 residues. This CDR3 is CASSQELAVISTDTQYF. In nucleotides, the CDR3 is TGTGCCAGCAGCCAAGAGTTAGCGGTGATTAGCACAGATACGCAGTATTTT.

This clone showed up just a few times. The V and J genes are TRBV7-2 and TRBJ2-7; no clear D. Looked up from germline, CDR1 is SGHTA and CDR2 is FQGNSA. Trimming removed 0 bases from V and 7 bases from J, with 10 bases in between. This CDR3 is 13 amino acids long. The CDR3 nucleotides are TGTGCCAGCAGCTTAGCGGGAATGGGGGAGCAGTACTTC. This gives the protein CASSLAGMGEQYF.

This clone was seen a handful of times. This chain joins TRBV7-2 and TRBJ2-1; D unresolved. CDR1 SGHTA and CDR2 FQGNSA come from the germline V gene. Trimming cost V 4 bases and J 2 bases, with 15 bases left between them. The CDR3 has 16 amino acids. This chain's CDR3 is CASSSTLSQTYNEQFF. The CDR3 nucleotides are TGTGCCAGCAGCTCCACACTATCTCAAACCTACAATGAGCAGTTCTTC. Full variable domain (remainder filled in from reference TRBV7-2 and TRBJ2-1): GAGVSQSPSNKVTEKGKDVELRCDPISGHTALYWYRQSLGQGLEFLIYFQGNSAPDKSGLPSDRFSAERTGGSVSTLTIQRTQQEDSAVYLCASSSTLSQTYNEQFFGPGTRLTVL.

This clone has more than one count but fewer than ten. This sample also contains other DNA sequences that code for the same CDR3. V and J are TRBV5-1 and TRBJ2-5; possibly TRBD1 for D (6 bases). V lost 1 base and J 5 bases, leaving 12 bases between the germline ends. The CDR3 consists of 14 residues. Germline CDR1 reads SGHRS; CDR2 reads YFSETQ. The CDR3 is CASSLQGRGETQYF. DNA for the CDR3: TGCGCCAGCAGCTTGCAGGGGCGCGGTGAGACCCAGTACTTC. The full variable domain, with the rest looked up from reference TRBV5-1 and TRBJ2-5, is KAGVTQTPRYLIKTRGQQVTLSCSPISGHRSVSWYQQTPGQGLQFLFEYFSETQRNKGNFPGRFSGRQFSNSRSEMNVSTLELGDSALYLCASSLQGRGETQYFGPGTRLLVL.

In its sample, this clone was seen once. The genes are TRBV7-9 and TRBJ1-2; D not resolved. Trimming left V 5 bases short and J 0 bases short, with 16 bases between. In germline, CDR1 is SEHNR, CDR2 FQNEAQ (reference sequence). This CDR3 is built from 16 residues. CDR3 sequence reads: CASSPPDTPSNYGYTF. The CDR3, as DNA: TGTGCCAGCAGCCCGCCCGATACACCCTCTAACTATGGCTACACCTTC.

The chain uses TRBV7-9 and TRBJ1-2; 9 bases align to TRBD1. The CDR3 consists of 13 residues. Germline trimming cut 5 bases from V and 8 bases from J; bases unmatched to any gene: 6. Germline loops: CDR1 SEHNR, CDR2 FQNEAQ (reference sequence). CDR3: CASSPRTGVGYTF. The CDR3 nucleotides are TGTGCCAGCAGCCCGCGGACAGGGGTAGGCTACACCTTC.

This clone occurred a few times. The chain employs TRBV6-6 and TRBJ1-4; D unresolved. Trimming stripped 0 bases from V and 2 bases from J, with 10 bases between. Per the germline V gene, CDR1 is MNHNY and CDR2 is SVGAGI (reference sequence). The CDR3 spans 16 residues. The CDR3 loop reads CASSYSQPTTNEKLFF. The CDR3 region has the DNA TGTGCCAGCAGTTACTCACAGCCGACGACTAATGAAAAACTGTTTTTT.

This clone was counted between two and nine times. The chain combines TRBV5-1 with TRBJ2-1; weak D call: TRBD1 (6 bases). Germline lookup yields CDR1 SGHRS and CDR2 YFSETQ. This CDR3 has 20 amino acids. V lost 2 bases to trimming and J lost 1 base, with 25 bases between them. The CDR3 region is CASSLQAGSRTAGSYNEQFF. The CDR3 DNA follows: TGCGCCAGCAGCTTACAAGCCGGGTCGCGGACAGCCGGTTCCTACAATGAGCAGTTCTTC.

On this clone itself: At one boundary the junction diverges from the germline segment, which might be a read error. The V gene is TRBV18, the J gene TRBJ2-7; possibly TRBD1 or TRBD2 for D (5 bases each). CDR1 is KGHSH, CDR2 LQKENI, per germline. The CDR3 length is 14 residues. The CDR3 region is CASTPGQAKASQYF. The DNA for the CDR3 is TGTGCCAGCACACCGGGGCAGGCCAAGGCGAGCCAGTACTTC.

In the case of this clone: Other DNA sequences in the sample encode the same CDR3. This chain connects TRBV10-3 to TRBJ1-6; D gene ambiguous. Germline lookup yields CDR1 ENHRY and CDR2 SYGVKD. The CDR3 spans 12 residues. The V end lost 6 bases, the J end lost 8 bases, and 8 bases lay between the germline ends. The CDR3 DNA follows: TGTGCCATCAGCGGGGTTGATTCACCCCTCCACTTT. Its translation is CAISGVDSPLHF.

This clone turned up a few times. DNA for the CDR3: TGTGCCAGCAGCTTACCAGGGTCCGGTTTTGATGAGCAGTTCTTC. It is translated as CASSLPGSGFDEQFF. The chain uses TRBV7-2 and TRBJ2-1, with D perhaps TRBD1 (5 bases). This CDR3 has 15 amino acids. V dropped 2 bases and J dropped 8 bases, with 16 bases sitting between them. The germline V gene has CDR1 SGHTA and CDR2 FQGNSA.

The chain couples TRBV15 to TRBJ1-2; D not resolved. There are 12 residues in the CDR3. Germline CDR1 and CDR2: LNHNV and YYDKDF (reference sequence). The ends were cut back, 0 bases at V and 4 bases at J, with 3 bases in the middle. CDR3 DNA sequence: TGTGCCACCAGCAGAGATGGCTATGGCTACACCTTC. Its translation: CATSRDGYGYTF.

This sequence joins TRBV7-6 and TRBJ2-5, with a possible D match to TRBD1 (6 bases). Germline CDR1 and CDR2: SGHVS and FNYEAQ. Trimming stripped 1 base from V and 5 bases from J, with 11 bases between. The CDR3 is 14 residues long. CDR3 DNA: TGTGCCAGCAGCTTAGGACAGGTCTGGGAGACCCAGTACTTC. Its translation: CASSLGQVWETQYF.

This chain uses TRBV7-8 with TRBJ2-4; 8 nucleotides agree with TRBD1. Unmatched junction bases numbered 10, after V lost 6 bases and J lost 12 bases. This CDR3 region has 13 residues. CDR1 is SGHVS, CDR2 FQNEAQ, per germline. The CDR3 DNA follows: TGTGCCAGCAGTCGGACAGGGCTGACGGGTCAGTACTTC. Translated, it gives CASSRTGLTGQYF.